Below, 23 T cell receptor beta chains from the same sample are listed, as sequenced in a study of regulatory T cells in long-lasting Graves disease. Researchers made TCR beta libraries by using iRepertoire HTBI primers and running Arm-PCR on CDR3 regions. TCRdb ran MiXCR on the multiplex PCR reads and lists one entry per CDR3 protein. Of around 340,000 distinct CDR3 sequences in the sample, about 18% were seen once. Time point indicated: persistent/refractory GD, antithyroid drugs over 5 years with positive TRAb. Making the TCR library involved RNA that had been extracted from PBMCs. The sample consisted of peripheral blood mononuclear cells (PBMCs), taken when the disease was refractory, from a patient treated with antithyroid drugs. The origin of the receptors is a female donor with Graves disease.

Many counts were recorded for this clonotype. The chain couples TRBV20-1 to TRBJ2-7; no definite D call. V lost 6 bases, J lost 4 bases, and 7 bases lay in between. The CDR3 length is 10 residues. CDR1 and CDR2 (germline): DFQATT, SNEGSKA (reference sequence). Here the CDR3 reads CSAKTYEQYF. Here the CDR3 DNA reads TGCAGTGCCAAGACGTACGAGCAGTACTTC.

This CDR3 is CASRALPLGSYNSPLHF. The CDR3 nucleotides are TGTGCCAGCAGAGCCCTCCCTCTGGGCTCCTATAATTCACCCCTCCACTTT. J is TRBJ1-6 and V is TRBV2; no firm D call. Trimming took 6 bases from V and 0 from J, leaving 15 bases between them. The CDR3 is 17 residues long. Germline V lookup: CDR1 SNHLY, CDR2 FYNNEI.

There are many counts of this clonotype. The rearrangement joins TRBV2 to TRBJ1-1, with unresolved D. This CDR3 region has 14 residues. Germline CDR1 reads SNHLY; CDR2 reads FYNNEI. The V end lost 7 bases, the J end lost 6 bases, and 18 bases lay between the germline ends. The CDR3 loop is CASTLVRERPEAFF. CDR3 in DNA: TGTGCCAGCACTTTAGTACGGGAAAGGCCTGAAGCTTTCTTT.

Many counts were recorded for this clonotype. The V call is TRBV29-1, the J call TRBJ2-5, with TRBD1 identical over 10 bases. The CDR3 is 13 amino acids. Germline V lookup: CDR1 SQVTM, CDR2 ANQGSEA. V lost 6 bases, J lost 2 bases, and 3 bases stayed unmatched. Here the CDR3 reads CSVDRGFQETQYF. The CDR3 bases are TGCAGCGTGGACAGGGGGTTTCAAGAGACCCAGTACTTC.

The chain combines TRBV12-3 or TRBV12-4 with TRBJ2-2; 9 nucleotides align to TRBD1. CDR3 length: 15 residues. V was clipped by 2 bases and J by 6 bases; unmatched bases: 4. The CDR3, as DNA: TGTGCCAGCAGTTTATTGGGACAGGGTTCCGGGGAGCTGTTTTTT. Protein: CASSLLGQGSGELFF.

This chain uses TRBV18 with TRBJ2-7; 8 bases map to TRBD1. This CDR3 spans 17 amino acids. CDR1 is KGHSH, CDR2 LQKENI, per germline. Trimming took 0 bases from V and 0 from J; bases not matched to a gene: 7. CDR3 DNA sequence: TGTGCCAGCTCACCACCGACAGGGGAGCACGGCTCCTACGAGCAGTACTTC. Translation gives CASSPPTGEHGSYEQYF. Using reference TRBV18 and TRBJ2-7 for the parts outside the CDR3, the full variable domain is NAGVMQNPRHLVRRRGQEARLRCSPMKGHSHVYWYRQLPEEGLKFMVYLQKENIIDESGMPKERFSAEFPKEGPSILRIQQVVRGDSAAYFCASSPPTGEHGSYEQYFGPGTRLTVT.

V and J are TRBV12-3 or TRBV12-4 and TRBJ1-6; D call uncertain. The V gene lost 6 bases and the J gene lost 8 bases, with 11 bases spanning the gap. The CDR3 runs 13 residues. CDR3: CASSLSGDSPLHF. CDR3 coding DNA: TGTGCCAGCAGCCTCTCCGGGGATTCACCCCTCCACTTT.

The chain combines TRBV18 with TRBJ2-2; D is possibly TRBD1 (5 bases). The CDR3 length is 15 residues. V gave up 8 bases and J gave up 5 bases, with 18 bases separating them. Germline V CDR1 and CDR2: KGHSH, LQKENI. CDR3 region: CASSLGGHGTGELFF. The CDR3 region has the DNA TGTGCCAGCAGTCTGGGCGGACACGGGACCGGGGAGCTGTTTTTT.

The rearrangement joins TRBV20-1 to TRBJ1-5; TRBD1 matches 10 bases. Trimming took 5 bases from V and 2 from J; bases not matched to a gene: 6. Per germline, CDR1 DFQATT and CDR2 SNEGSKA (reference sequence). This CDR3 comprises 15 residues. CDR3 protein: CSASDRGRGNQPQHF. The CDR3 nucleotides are TGCAGTGCTTCCGACAGGGGGCGCGGCAATCAGCCCCAGCATTTT.

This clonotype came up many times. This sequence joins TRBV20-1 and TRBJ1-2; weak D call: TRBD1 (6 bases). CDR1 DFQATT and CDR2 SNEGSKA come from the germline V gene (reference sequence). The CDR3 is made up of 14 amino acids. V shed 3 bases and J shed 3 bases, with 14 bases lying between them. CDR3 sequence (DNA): TGCAGTGCTAGTCCTACAGGGAACCACTATGGCTACACCTTC. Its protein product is CSASPTGNHYGYTF.

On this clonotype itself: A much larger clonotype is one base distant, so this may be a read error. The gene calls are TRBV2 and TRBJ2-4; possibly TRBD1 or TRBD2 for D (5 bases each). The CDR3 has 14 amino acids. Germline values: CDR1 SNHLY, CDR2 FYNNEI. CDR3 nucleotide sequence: TGTGCCAGCAGTGAAAGAGGGGCCAAAAACATTCAGCACTTC. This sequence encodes CASSERGAKNIQHF.

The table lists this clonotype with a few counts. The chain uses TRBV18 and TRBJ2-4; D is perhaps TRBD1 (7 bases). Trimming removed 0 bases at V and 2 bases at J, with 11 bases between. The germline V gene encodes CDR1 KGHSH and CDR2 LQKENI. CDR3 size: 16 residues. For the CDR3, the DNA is TGTGCCAGCTCACCACCGGGGGGACAGACCAAAAACATTCAGTACTTC. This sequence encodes CASSPPGGQTKNIQYF.

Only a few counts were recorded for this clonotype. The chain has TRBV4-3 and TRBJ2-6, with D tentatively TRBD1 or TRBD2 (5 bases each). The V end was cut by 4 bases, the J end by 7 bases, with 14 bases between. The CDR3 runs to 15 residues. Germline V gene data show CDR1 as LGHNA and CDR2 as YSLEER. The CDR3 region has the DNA TGCGCCAGCAGCCCGGGGACGGGGATTGCCAACGTCCTGACTTTC. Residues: CASSPGTGIANVLTF.

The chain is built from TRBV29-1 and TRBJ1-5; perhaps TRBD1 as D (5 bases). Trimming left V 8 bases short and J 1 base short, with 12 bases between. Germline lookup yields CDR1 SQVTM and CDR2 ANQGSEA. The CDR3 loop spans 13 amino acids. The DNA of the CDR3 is TGCAGCATTCAGACAGAAAGCAATCAGCCCCAGCATTTT. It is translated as CSIQTESNQPQHF.

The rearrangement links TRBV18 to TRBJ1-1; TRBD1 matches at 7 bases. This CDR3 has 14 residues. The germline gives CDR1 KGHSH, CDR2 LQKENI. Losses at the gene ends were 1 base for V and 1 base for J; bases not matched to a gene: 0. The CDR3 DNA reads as TGTGCCAGCTCACCACAGGGGGCGAACACTGAAGCTTTCTTT. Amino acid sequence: CASSPQGANTEAFF.

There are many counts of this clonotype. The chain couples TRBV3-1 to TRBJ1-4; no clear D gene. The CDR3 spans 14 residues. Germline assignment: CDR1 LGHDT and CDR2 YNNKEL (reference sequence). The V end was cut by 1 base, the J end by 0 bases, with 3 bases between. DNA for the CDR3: TGTGCCAGCAGCCAAGCTGCAACTAATGAAAAACTGTTTTTT. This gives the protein CASSQAATNEKLFF. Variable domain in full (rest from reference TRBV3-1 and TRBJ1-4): DTAVSQTPKYLVTQMGNDKSIKCEQNLGHDTMYWYKQDSKKFLKIMFSYNNKELIINETVPNRFSPKSPDKAHLNLHINSLELGDSAVYFCASSQAATNEKLFFGSGTQLSVL.

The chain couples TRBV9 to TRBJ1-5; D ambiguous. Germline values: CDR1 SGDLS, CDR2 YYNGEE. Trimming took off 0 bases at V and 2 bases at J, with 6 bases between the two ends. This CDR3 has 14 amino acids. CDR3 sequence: CASSVGWGNQPQHF. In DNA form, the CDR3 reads TGTGCCAGCAGCGTAGGTTGGGGCAATCAGCCCCAGCATTTT.

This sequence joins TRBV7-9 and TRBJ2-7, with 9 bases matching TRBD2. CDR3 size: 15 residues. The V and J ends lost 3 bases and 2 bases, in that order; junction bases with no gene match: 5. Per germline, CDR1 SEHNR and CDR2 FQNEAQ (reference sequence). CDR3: CASSFAGTSPYEQYF. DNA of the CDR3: TGTGCCAGCAGCTTTGCCGGGACTAGCCCCTACGAGCAGTACTTC.

CDR3 sequence: CASSATTYKPQHF. CDR3 bases: TGTGCCAGCAGTGCCACAACCTACAAGCCCCAGCATTTT. The chain uses TRBV27 and TRBJ1-5; no firm D call. CDR1 MNHEY and CDR2 SMNVEV come from the germline V gene (reference sequence). V lost 5 bases and J 8 bases, leaving 13 bases between the germline ends. The length of the CDR3 is 13 residues.

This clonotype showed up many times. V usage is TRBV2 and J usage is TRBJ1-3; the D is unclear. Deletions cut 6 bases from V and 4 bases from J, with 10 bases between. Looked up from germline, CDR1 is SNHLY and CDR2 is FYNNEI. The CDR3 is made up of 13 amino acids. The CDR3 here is CASSRPGGNTIYF. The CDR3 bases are TGTGCCAGCAGCAGGCCAGGCGGAAACACCATATATTTT.

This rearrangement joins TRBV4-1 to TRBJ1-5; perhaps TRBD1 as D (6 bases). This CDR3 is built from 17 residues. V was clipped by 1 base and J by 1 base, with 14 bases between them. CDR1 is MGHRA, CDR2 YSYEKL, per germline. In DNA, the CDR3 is TGCGCCAGCAGCCAAGGAAGGGGGTTGGGGAGCAATCAGCCCCAGCATTTT. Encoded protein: CASSQGRGLGSNQPQHF.

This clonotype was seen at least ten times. The CDR3 DNA follows: TGTGCCAGCAGTTTATCAGGACTAGCGAGCTCCTACGAGCAGTACTTC. As protein: CASSLSGLASSYEQYF. This chain links TRBV27 with TRBJ2-7; 9 bases are a match to TRBD2. Germline CDR1 is MNHEY and CDR2 is SMNVEV (reference sequence). After removal of 0 bases from V and 0 bases from J, the junction contained 3 bases not matched to a gene. The CDR3 spans 16 residues.

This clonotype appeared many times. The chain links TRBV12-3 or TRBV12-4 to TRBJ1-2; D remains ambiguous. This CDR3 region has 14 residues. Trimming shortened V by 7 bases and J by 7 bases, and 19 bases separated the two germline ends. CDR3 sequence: CASTSVWLRAGYTF. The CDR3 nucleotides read TGTGCCAGCACTTCGGTATGGCTTCGGGCTGGCTACACCTTC.